A selection of T cell receptor beta chains follows, all from one sample in a study of cytomegalovirus exposure and HLA in healthy donors. Some clones are missing from TCRdb's copy, which holds only in-frame ones; the method was immunoSEQ multiplex PCR. The sample lists about 140,000 clones, 73% occurring once. The source material was PBMCs. All receptors come from a woman aged 40 to 49 in good health and CMV-seronegative. Each CDR3 is given with its conserved first and last residue. A D gene is named only where the DNA matches it firmly. Rows give clone size only sometimes, using once, few, many, or a class for an expanded clone.

>TRBV7-2|-|TRBJ1-1|-
CASSLLSDSAEAFF
TGTGCCAGCAGCTTATTGAGTGATAGCGCTGAAGCTTTCTTT
>TRBV6-5|-|TRBJ1-6|-
CASSYSARRDSPLHF
TGTGCCAGCAGTTACTCGGCCCGTCGGGATTCACCCCTCCACTTT
>TRBV7-8|once|TRBJ2-1|TRBD2
CASSLAGLSNEQFF
TGTGCCAGCAGCTTAGCGGGACTATCCAATGAGCAGTTCTTC
>TRBV4-3|-|TRBJ1-2|-
CASSQEAREDRGYTF
TGCGCCAGCAGCCAAGAAGCCAGGGAGGATAGAGGCTACACCTTC
>TRBV2|-|TRBJ1-2|TRBD1
CASSEFRQGDYGYTF
TGTGCCAGCAGTGAATTTAGGCAGGGGGACTATGGCTACACCTTC
>TRBV2|-|TRBJ2-7|TRBD2
CASQPLAGSYEQYF
TGTGCCAGCCAACCCTTAGCGGGCTCCTACGAGCAGTACTTC
>TRBV5-8|-|TRBJ1-5|TRBD1
CASSPFSAKQGQPQHF
TGTGCCAGCAGCCCGTTTTCGGCCAAACAGGGGCAGCCCCAGCATTTT
>TRBV15|-|TRBJ2-5|TRBD2
CATSRDRLAGGETQYF
TGTGCCACCAGCAGAGATCGACTAGCGGGCGGAGAGACCCAGTACTTC
>TRBV5-6|-|TRBJ2-6|-
CASSFVLGGTGANVLTF
TGTGCCAGCAGCTTTGTGTTGGGAGGCACTGGGGCCAACGTCCTGACTTTC
>TRBV5-4|-|TRBJ2-2|TRBD2
CASSLASQAGDTGELFF
TGTGCCAGCAGCTTGGCCTCTCAAGCGGGGGACACCGGGGAGCTGTTTTTT
>TRBV6-5|-|TRBJ1-6|-
CASSSTRDSPLHF
TGTGCCAGCAGTTCGACGAGGGATTCACCCCTCCACTTT
>TRBV4-2|-|TRBJ1-2|-
CASSQERTDDGYTF
TGTGCCAGCAGCCAAGAACGGACAGACGATGGCTACACCTTC
>TRBV5-4|-|TRBJ2-1|-
CASSSRVGVEQFF
TGTGCCAGCAGCTCCCGGGTCGGGGTTGAGCAGTTCTTC
>TRBV29-1|-|TRBJ1-1|-
CSVLGGDGTEAFF
TGCAGCGTCCTGGGAGGGGACGGCACTGAAGCTTTCTTT
>TRBV4-1|-|TRBJ1-4|-
CASSQEVSGAYNEKLFF
TGCGCCAGCAGCCAAGAAGTCTCAGGGGCCTATAATGAAAAACTGTTTTTT
>TRBV13|-|TRBJ2-7|-
CASSLGGGGSEQYF
TGTGCCAGCAGCTTAGGCGGTGGGGGGAGTGAGCAGTACTTC
>TRBV4-3|-|TRBJ1-3|-
CASSQGRFSGNTIYF
TGCGCCAGCAGTCAGGGAAGGTTTTCTGGAAACACCATATATTTT
>TRBV9|once|TRBJ1-2|TRBD1
CASSGNRGNYGYTF
TGTGCCAGCAGCGGAAACAGGGGGAACTATGGCTACACCTTC
>TRBV27|-|TRBJ1-5|-
CASSLSAEGSNQPQHF
TGTGCCAGCAGTTTATCGGCGGAGGGGAGCAATCAGCCCCAGCATTTT
>TRBV5-6|few|TRBJ2-1|TRBD1
CASSRGTGSNEQFF
TGTGCCAGCAGCAGGGGGACAGGTTCGAATGAGCAGTTCTTC
>TRBV19|-|TRBJ1-2|TRBD1
CASSMGIQGAGYTF
TGTGCCAGTAGTATGGGGATCCAGGGGGCTGGCTACACCTTC
>TRBV4-1|-|TRBJ1-2|-
CASSQDLGSILGGYTF
TGCGCCAGCAGCCAAGATCTCGGATCGATCCTCGGGGGCTACACCTTC
>TRBV4-2|-|TRBJ2-1|-
CASSPSTARGAQYSYNEQFF
TGTGCCAGCAGCCCCTCGACCGCTAGGGGCGCCCAGTACTCCTACAATGAGCAGTTCTTC
>TRBV5-1|-|TRBJ2-3|-
CASSLGQNLDTQYF
TGCGCCAGCAGCTTGGGGCAGAACCTCGATACGCAGTATTTT
>TRBV10-2|-|TRBJ1-4|-
CASSVSRGGNEKLFF
TGCGCCAGCAGTGTAAGCAGGGGTGGTAATGAAAAACTGTTTTTT
>TRBV9|-|TRBJ2-1|-
CASTQGGGALNEQFF
TGTGCCAGCACCCAGGGGGGCGGAGCACTCAATGAGCAGTTCTTC
>TRBV18|-|TRBJ1-1|-
CASSREGGTLNTEAFF
TGTGCCAGCTCGCGCGAGGGCGGGACTTTGAACACTGAAGCTTTCTTT